Listed below are T cell receptor beta chains from one sample, sequenced in a study of cytomegalovirus exposure and HLA in healthy donors. The table came from immunoSEQ multiplex PCR; TCRdb's copy has only in-frame clones and leaves some out. Here the sample spans approximately 200,000 clones, about 86% being singletons. The sample consisted of PBMCs. These receptors originate from a young woman in good health and CMV-seropositive. Each CDR3 is given with its conserved first and last residue. Fields, in order: V gene, J gene, clone size, D gene, CDR3 DNA, CDR3 protein. The D gene is left open where the match is weak. Clone size, where shown, is once, few, many, or a class for clones that have expanded.

TRBV7-2	TRBJ2-1	few	NA	TGTGCCAGCAGCTCACGCGACAGGAAAGCCTACAATGAGCAGTTCTTC	CASSSRDRKAYNEQFF
TRBV20-1	TRBJ1-1	NA	TRBD1	TGCAGTGCAACAAACAGGGGGGAAGCTTTCTTT	CSATNRGEAFF
TRBV6-4	TRBJ1-3	NA	NA	TGTGCCAGCAGTGATCCCGACACGGCCCACACCATATATTTT	CASSDPDTAHTIYF
TRBV29-1	TRBJ2-7	NA	TRBD1	TGCAGCGTTTCCGGGACAGACTCCTACGAGCAGTACTTC	CSVSGTDSYEQYF
TRBV5-1	TRBJ2-6	NA	TRBD1	TGCGCCAGCAGAAGGGGCGACAGGGGGGGTTCTGGGGCCAACGTCCTGACTTTC	CASRRGDRGGSGANVLTF
TRBV7-2	TRBJ2-5	few	TRBD1	TGTGCCAGCAGCCAGGGACAGGGTTGGCAGACCCAGTACTTC	CASSQGQGWQTQYF
TRBV9	TRBJ2-1	NA	TRBD2	TGTGCCAGCAGTATTACCGTAGGACTAGATATCAATGAGCAGTTCTTC	CASSITVGLDINEQFF
TRBV9	TRBJ2-5	NA	NA	TGTGCCAGCAGCGGGTTCGCCAGGGTACAAGAGACCCAGTACTTC	CASSGFARVQETQYF
TRBV19	TRBJ1-1	NA	NA	TGTGCCAGTAGATCAGGGTACACTGAAGCTTTCTTT	CASRSGYTEAFF
TRBV28	TRBJ1-4	NA	NA	TGTGCCAGCAGTTTAAGGACAACGGGTGAAAAACTGTTTTTT	CASSLRTTGEKLFF
TRBV7-3	TRBJ1-2	once	TRBD1	TGTGCCAGCAGCTGGGACAGGGGGATCGGCTACACCTTC	CASSWDRGIGYTF
TRBV4-1	TRBJ1-4	NA	NA	TGCGCCAGCAGCCAAGATCGAGGGATAACTAATGAAAAACTGTTTTTT	CASSQDRGITNEKLFF
TRBV9	TRBJ2-7	NA	NA	TGTGCCAGCAGCGGCGGCCTCAACTACGAGCAGTACTTC	CASSGGLNYEQYF
TRBV29-1	TRBJ1-2	NA	NA	TGCAGCGTTGAAGAGGACGGGGGGACATGGATGTATGGCTACACCTTC	CSVEEDGGTWMYGYTF
TRBV5-5	TRBJ2-7	NA	TRBD2	TGTGCCAGCAGCTTCCCTAGCGGGGGAGGGTACGAGCAGTACTTC	CASSFPSGGGYEQYF
TRBV9	TRBJ1-1	NA	NA	TGTGCCAGCAGCGCTCACATAGGGGAGAACACTGAAGCTTTCTTT	CASSAHIGENTEAFF
TRBV7-2	TRBJ1-6	NA	NA	TGTGCCAGCAGCCTAGGAGGAGGGGCCGCACCCCTCCACTTT	CASSLGGGAAPLHF
TRBV30	TRBJ2-7	NA	TRBD1	TGTGCCTGGTCAATAGGGGGCCTAAGGGAGCAGTACTTC	CAWSIGGLREQYF
TRBV19	TRBJ2-3	NA	NA	TGTGCCAGTAGTATCGGTGATACGCAGTATTTT	CASSIGDTQYF
TRBV9	TRBJ1-1	few	NA	TGTGCCAGCAGCCCTTCTGGCGGCACTGAAGCTTTCTTT	CASSPSGGTEAFF
TRBV6-1	TRBJ1-2	few	NA	TGTGCCAGCAGTGAACTAGACAGGCTAAGCTATGGCTACACCTTC	CASSELDRLSYGYTF
TRBV2	TRBJ1-1	NA	NA	TGTGCCAGCACGCACAGGGTGAACACTGAAGCTTTCTTT	CASTHRVNTEAFF
TRBV15	TRBJ1-2	NA	NA	TGTGCCACCAGCAGTGGGGACACCGACGTTGGTGGCTACACCTTC	CATSSGDTDVGGYTF
TRBV5-6	TRBJ2-1	NA	NA	TGTGCCAGCAGCCCTCCTACGTCTGAGCAGTTCTTC	CASSPPTSEQFF
TRBV19	TRBJ2-6	NA	TRBD1	TGTGCCAGTAGTAGGGGGGACAGGGCTGGGGCCAACGGCCTGACTTTC	CASSRGDRAGANGLTF
TRBV7-3	TRBJ2-5	NA	TRBD1	TGTGCCAGCAGCTTAACGGAGCGACAGGGGAAAGAGACCCAGTACTTC	CASSLTERQGKETQYF
TRBV29-1	TRBJ1-2	NA	NA	TGCAGCGTTGAAGCGGGGGTGGGCCTTAACTATGGCTACACCTTC	CSVEAGVGLNYGYTF
TRBV7-2	TRBJ2-3	NA	TRBD2	TGTGCCAGCAGCCCCCGGGTAGCGGGGGGGCCAGATACGCAGTATTTT	CASSPRVAGGPDTQYF
TRBV4-3	TRBJ2-3	NA	TRBD2	TGCGCCAGCAGCCAAGAGAGGCCTAGCGGGGGACTAGTGGATACGCAGTATTTT	CASSQERPSGGLVDTQYF
TRBV7-3	TRBJ2-1	NA	TRBD2	TGTGCCAGCAGCCCCGGACTAGCGGGGGGGCCCTACAATGAGCAGTTCTTC	CASSPGLAGGPYNEQFF
TRBV7-2	TRBJ1-5	NA	TRBD1	TGTGCCAGCAGCAGAATCCGGACAGGGGGCATTCAGCCCCAGCATTTT	CASSRIRTGGIQPQHF
TRBV5-1	TRBJ1-1	NA	NA	TGCGCCAGCAGCTTGATCGTCGGGAACACTGAAGCTTTCTTT	CASSLIVGNTEAFF
TRBV7-8	TRBJ2-5	NA	TRBD1	TGTGCCAGCAGCCCAACCGGGACAGGGGAGACCCAGTACTTC	CASSPTGTGETQYF
TRBV5-6	TRBJ1-1	NA	NA	TGTGCCAGCAGCTTCTTGGGAGCGCTGGAAGCTTTCTTT	CASSFLGALEAFF
TRBV7-9	TRBJ2-4	NA	NA	TGTGCCAGCAGCTTAGGGGGATACAGGGCCCAACGGGCCAAAAACATTCAGTACTTC	CASSLGGYRAQRAKNIQYF
TRBV12-5	TRBJ1-1	NA	NA	TGTGCTAGTGGGCCTCCGGGGGGATTGACTGAAGCTTTCTTT	CASGPPGGLTEAFF
TRBV6-5	TRBJ2-7	NA	NA	TGTGCCAGCAGGGAATCGGGGTTCTACGAGCAGTACTTC	CASRESGFYEQYF
TRBV19	TRBJ1-3	few	NA	TGTGCCAGTAGTCCCGAGCACAGCCTCCGAAACACCATATATTTT	CASSPEHSLRNTIYF
TRBV4-2	TRBJ1-2	NA	TRBD1	TGTGCCAGCAGCCATCGACCGCCTAGACAGGGAAACTATGGCTACACCTTC	CASSHRPPRQGNYGYTF
TRBV5-1	TRBJ1-3	NA	NA	TGCGCCAGCAGCTTGGTTGGCAGTCCATTCTCTGGAAACACCATATATTTT	CASSLVGSPFSGNTIYF
TRBV2	TRBJ1-2	NA	NA	TGTGCCAGCAGTGATAAGGGGTTCGGGTATGGCTACACCTTC	CASSDKGFGYGYTF
TRBV28	TRBJ2-7	NA	TRBD2	TGTGCCAGCAGTTCCATAGCGGGGATCTCCTACGAGCAGTACTTC	CASSSIAGISYEQYF
TRBV13	TRBJ1-6	NA	TRBD1	TGTGCCAGCAGCTGGGGGGGGACAGGGGTCTCACCCCTCCACTTT	CASSWGGTGVSPLHF
TRBV29-1	TRBJ1-5	once	NA	TGCAGCGTGGGGGGGCAGGGCCCCAATCAGCCCCAGCATTTT	CSVGGQGPNQPQHF